This T cell receptor (beta chain) is drawn from a study of T cell clones after liver transplantation. At the level of the study: In this trial, immunosuppression withdrawal was attempted within 2 years of liver transplant. Graft-donor-reactive sequences were compared with third-party-reactive TCRbeta sequences from pre-transplant mixed lymphocyte reactions.

In germline, CDR1 is SQVTM, CDR2 ANQGSEA. The V end was cut by 6 bases, the J end by 9 bases, with 26 bases between. This CDR3 region has 15 residues. This clone was picked up one time. The protocol was immunoSEQ multiplex PCR, while the TCRdb copy is restricted to in-frame clones and leaves out a portion. The sample lists 65,000 to 70,000 clones, 80% to 95% occurring once. Unstimulated PBMCs were sorted into CD3+CD4+ and CD3+CD8+ populations. The genes are TRBV29-1 and TRBJ2-5, with D perhaps TRBD2 (6 bases). Sequences were derived from CD4+ T cells from blood, sampled roughly 25 months after liver transplant. The sequence derives from a human patient who received a liver transplant. Some of these T cells may belong to the graft donor. The CDR3 nucleotides read TGCAGCGTGGGGAAGGTGGCGGGACCAGCCGGGGCCCAGTACTTC. Translated: CSVGKVAGPAGAQYF.